Below, 22 T cell receptor beta chains from the same sample are listed, as sequenced in a study of blood T cell repertoires in COVID-19 (dated by TCRdb to about 2020). The library was produced with the immunoSEQ multiplex PCR assay. TCRdb provides this immuneACCESS table in a form limited to in-frame rearrangements. Some clones are lacking; in checked studies, under half of them reflect an unresolved V gene, and why the rest are absent is not known. This sample comprises some 200,000 clones, 80% to 90% of them detected only once. The ten largest clones represent over 9.5% of the sample. Specimen: PBMCs or T cells enriched from blood (not recorded which). These receptors all stem from a man aged 35 to 55 who had recovered from COVID-19.

V and J are TRBV4-2 and TRBJ2-7; 7 bases align to TRBD2. The CDR3 covers 15 residues. The V gene's germline CDR1 is LGHNA and CDR2 YNFKEQ. V lost 1 base to trimming and J lost 9 bases; unmatched junction nucleotides: 12. The CDR3 DNA is TGTGCCAGCAGCCAAGGATATCGGGAGGCCTCGGGGCAGTACTTC. Its translation: CASSQGYREASGQYF.

J is TRBJ2-7 and V is TRBV30; 7 bases line up with TRBD1. Looked up from germline, CDR1 is GTSNPN and CDR2 is SVGIG (reference sequence). The CDR3 loop spans 12 amino acids. J gave up 0 bases and V 7 bases, and 3 bases lay outside the gene matches. The CDR3 protein is CAFGDSSYEQYF. For the CDR3, the DNA is TGTGCCTTCGGGGACAGCTCCTACGAGCAGTACTTC. The full variable domain, with the rest looked up from reference TRBV30 and TRBJ2-7, is SQTIHQWPATLVQPVGSPLSLECTVEGTSNPNLYWYRQAAGRGLQLLFYSVGIGQISSEVPQNLSASRPQDRQFILSSKKLLLSDSGFYLCAFGDSSYEQYFGPGTRLTVT.

The rearrangement uses TRBV6-2 or TRBV6-3 and TRBJ2-3; TRBD2 matches at 16 bases. In germline, CDR1 is MNHEY, CDR2 SVGEGT. The CDR3 spans 17 residues. The junction had 6 bases not matched to a gene; V was cut back by 4 bases and J by 5 bases. The CDR3 loop is CASSFLGLAGGRDTQYF. CDR3 nucleotides: TGTGCCAGCAGTTTCTTGGGACTAGCGGGAGGGAGAGATACGCAGTATTTT.

A single count supports this clone. The chain joins TRBV10-3 to TRBJ2-7; tentatively, D is TRBD1 (6 bases). The CDR3 loop spans 14 amino acids. CDR1 and CDR2 from the germline V gene are ENHRY and SYGVKD. The CDR3 DNA reads TGTGCCATCAGTGAGGATGGGGGCTCAAAGTGGGCCGGCGTC. This codes for CAISEDGGSKWAGV.

The chain has TRBV19 and TRBJ2-1; 9 nucleotides match TRBD2. Per germline, CDR1 LNHDA and CDR2 SQIVND (reference sequence). V lost 3 bases to trimming and J lost 8 bases; unmatched junction nucleotides: 11. The CDR3 extends over 16 amino acids. CDR3 in DNA: TGTGCCAGTAGTATCAGCGCGGGAGGGCCATGGGATGAGCAGTTCTTC. It specifies CASSISAGGPWDEQFF.

This clone was counted a single time. The chain recombines TRBV10-3 with TRBJ2-1; 12 bases fit TRBD2. V trimming: 6 bases; J trimming: 0 bases; junction bases outside the gene matches: 9. Germline V gives CDR1 ENHRY, CDR2 SYGVKD. The length of the CDR3 is 18 residues. CDR3 coding DNA: TGTGCCATCAGGGGCCGGACTAGCGGGATCAGCTCCTACAATGAGCAGTTCTTC. This translates into CAIRGRTSGISSYNEQFF.

The rearrangement links TRBV6-6 to TRBJ2-1; D might be TRBD2 (5 bases). V lost 7 bases to trimming and J lost 4 bases, with 11 bases between them. The CDR3 totals 13 residues. Germline V gene sequence: CDR1 MNHNY, CDR2 SVGAGI (reference sequence). The CDR3 is CASKNPGYNEQFF. DNA for the CDR3: TGTGCCAGCAAGAACCCGGGATACAATGAGCAGTTCTTC.

The chain joins TRBV10-3 to TRBJ2-1, with 10 bases lining up with TRBD1. Germline loops: CDR1 ENHRY, CDR2 SYGVKD. The ends lost 8 bases at V and 6 bases at J; junction bases unmatched: 7. This CDR3 is built from 14 residues. As DNA, the CDR3 is TGTGCCATCGGCGGAGACAGGGGGCGCAATGAGCAGTTCTTC. The encoded protein is CAIGGDRGRNEQFF.

This chain connects TRBV19 to TRBJ1-6, with a possible D match to TRBD1 (5 bases). Deletions cut 8 bases from V and 3 bases from J, with 8 bases between. Germline V gene sequence: CDR1 LNHDA, CDR2 SQIVND (reference sequence). The CDR3 runs 13 residues. As DNA, the CDR3 is TGTGCCAGTGGAGGGGACTATAATTCACCCCTCCACTTT. Protein: CASGGDYNSPLHF. Combining the CDR3 with reference TRBV19 and TRBJ1-6 gives the whole variable domain DGGITQSPKYLFRKEGQNVTLSCEQNLNHDAMYWYRQDPGQGLRLIYYSQIVNDFQKGDIAEGYSVSREKKESFPLTVTSAQKNPTAFYLCASGGDYNSPLHFGNGTRLTVT.

The chain has TRBV27 and TRBJ1-5, with TRBD1 matching over 7 bases. Germline lookup yields CDR1 MNHEY and CDR2 SMNVEV (reference sequence). V lost 3 bases to trimming and J lost 4 bases; unmatched junction nucleotides: 6. This CDR3 contains 15 residues. DNA of the CDR3: TGTGCCAGCAGTTTGAACGGACAGGTTAATCAGCCCCAGCATTTT. Residues: CASSLNGQVNQPQHF.

This chain links TRBV2 with TRBJ2-7, with 10 bases identical to TRBD2. The CDR3 is 16 amino acids. Germline V lookup: CDR1 SNHLY, CDR2 FYNNEI. Losses at the gene ends were 5 bases for V and 1 base for J; bases not matched to a gene: 8. CDR3 amino acids: CASSIPTSGPSYEQYV. DNA of the CDR3: TGTGCCAGCAGTATACCGACTAGCGGGCCGTCCTACGAGCAGTACGTC.

V is TRBV7-9 and J is TRBJ1-2; TRBD1 aligns across 9 bases. Germline CDR1 SEHNR, CDR2 FQNEAQ (reference sequence). V was pared by 6 bases and J by 6 bases, with 8 bases of the junction left unmatched. The CDR3 contains 14 residues. CDR3 in DNA: TGTGCCAGCAGTCCGCCGGGACAGGGTAATGGCTACACCTTC. This encodes CASSPPGQGNGYTF.

The genes are TRBV11-3 and TRBJ2-1; no reliable D call. The germline CDR1 and CDR2 sequences are SGHNT and YENEEA. There are 12 residues in the CDR3. V lost 0 bases and J 7 bases, leaving 4 bases between the germline ends. DNA of the CDR3: TGTGCCAGCAGCTTAGAGGAGAATGAGCAGTTCTTC. It yields the protein CASSLEENEQFF.

V and J are TRBV11-2 and TRBJ2-7; TRBD1 aligns across 8 bases. This CDR3 contains 16 residues. Germline assignment: CDR1 SGHAT and CDR2 FQNNGV. The J segment lost 2 bases and the V segment lost 4 bases, leaving 10 bases of the junction unmatched. Here the CDR3 reads CASSSATDRVPYEQYF. CDR3 in DNA: TGTGCCAGCAGCTCCGCGACGGACAGGGTGCCCTACGAGCAGTACTTC.

V usage is TRBV6-5 and J usage is TRBJ1-2; 7 nucleotides match TRBD1. V lost 6 bases to trimming and J lost 6 bases; unmatched junction nucleotides: 7. Germline V gene data show CDR1 as MNHEY and CDR2 as SVGAGI. The CDR3 has 13 residues. The CDR3: CASSSTGVNGYTF. The CDR3 DNA sequence: TGTGCCAGCAGCTCTACAGGGGTTAATGGCTACACCTTC.

The chain links TRBV25-1 to TRBJ1-6; 9 bases line up with TRBD1. The CDR3 has 16 amino acids. From germline, CDR1 is MGHDK and CDR2 SYGVNS. J was trimmed by 9 bases and V by 5 bases; bases with no gene match: 11. CDR3 DNA sequence: TGTGCCAGCAGTCCCAGAGGACAGGGGATCGGTTCACCCCTCCACTTT. Amino acid sequence: CASSPRGQGIGSPLHF.

The rearrangement joins TRBV24-1 to TRBJ2-1; 13 positions agree with TRBD2. CDR1 and CDR2 (germline): KGHDR, SFDVKD. V lost 6 bases to trimming and J lost 7 bases; unmatched junction nucleotides: 8. The CDR3 runs to 16 residues. Written as DNA, the CDR3 is TGTGCCACCAGTCCTTCACTAGCGGGAGGGATAAATGAGCAGTTCTTC. Amino acids: CATSPSLAGGINEQFF.

The genes are TRBV10-1 and TRBJ1-3; 7 bases match TRBD1. The CDR3 length is 17 residues. Germline CDR1 WNHNN, CDR2 SYGVQD (reference sequence). V lost 0 bases and J lost 3; bases outside the gene matches: 8. In DNA form, the CDR3 reads TGCGCCAGCAGTGAGTCGACAAGGGGGCGATGTGGAAACACCATATATTTT. This sequence encodes CASSESTRGRCGNTIYF.

The chain has TRBV10-2 and TRBJ1-3; D unclear. Trimming removed 5 bases from V and 7 bases from J, with 12 bases in between. CDR3 length: 13 residues. Germline assignment: CDR1 WSHSY and CDR2 SAAADI. The CDR3 sequence: CASSPDTTNTIYF. Written as DNA, the CDR3 is TGCGCCAGCAGTCCCGACACGACCAACACCATATATTTT.

This clone was found a few times. The chain carries TRBV3-1 (or the pseudogene TRBV3-2) and TRBJ1-1; the D is unclear. This CDR3 is built from 14 residues. V was trimmed by 4 bases and J by 4 bases, leaving 13 bases between them. The germline CDR1 and CDR2 sequences are LGHDT and YNNKEL (reference sequence). The chain's CDR3 is CASSPGTGITEAFF. The CDR3 coding sequence is TGTGCCAGCAGCCCGGGCACGGGGATCACTGAAGCTTTCTTT.

This sequence joins TRBV6-5 and TRBJ1-1, with 8 bases that match TRBD1. V was clipped by 5 bases and J by 4 bases; unmatched bases: 6. The CDR3 totals 14 residues. Germline CDR1 reads MNHEY; CDR2 reads SVGAGI. CDR3 residues: CASSPRTGSTEAFF. The CDR3 DNA reads TGTGCCAGCAGTCCCAGGACAGGGAGCACTGAAGCTTTCTTT.

This clone was detected ten times or more. The chain combines TRBV11-3 with TRBJ1-1, with D tentatively TRBD1 (5 bases). Germline V gene sequence: CDR1 SGHNT, CDR2 YENEEA. This CDR3 comprises 13 residues. V lost 1 base to trimming and J lost 5 bases, with 8 bases between them. The CDR3, as DNA: TGTGCCAGCAGCTTAGTTCCAGGGACTGAAGCTTTCTTT. This codes for CASSLVPGTEAFF. The whole variable domain, filled in from reference TRBV11-3 and TRBJ1-1, reads EAGVVQSPRYKIIEKKQPVAFWCNPISGHNTLYWYLQNLGQGPELLIRYENEEAVDDSQLPKDRFSAERLKGVDSTLKIQPAELGDSAVYLCASSLVPGTEAFFGQGTRLTVV.